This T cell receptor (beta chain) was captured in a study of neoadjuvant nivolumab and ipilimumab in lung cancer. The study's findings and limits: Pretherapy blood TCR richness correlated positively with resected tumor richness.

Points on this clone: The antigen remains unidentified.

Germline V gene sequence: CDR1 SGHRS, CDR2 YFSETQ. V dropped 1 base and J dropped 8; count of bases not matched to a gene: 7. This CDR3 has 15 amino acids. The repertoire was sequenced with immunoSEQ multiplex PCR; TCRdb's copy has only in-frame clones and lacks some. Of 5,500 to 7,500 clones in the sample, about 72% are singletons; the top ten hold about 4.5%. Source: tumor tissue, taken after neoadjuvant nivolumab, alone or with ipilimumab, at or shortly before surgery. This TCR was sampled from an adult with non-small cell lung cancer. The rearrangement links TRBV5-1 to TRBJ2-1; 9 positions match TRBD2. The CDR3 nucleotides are TGCGCCAGCAGCTTGTACACTAGCGGGTGGGATGAGCAGTTCTTC. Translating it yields CASSLYTSGWDEQFF.